This TCR beta chain was observed in a study of OX40 agonist ivuxolimab in advanced cancers. As for the study in general: Hepatocellular carcinoma, melanoma, renal cell or head and neck cancer was diagnosed in the dose-escalation patients. Eligibility admitted prior anti-PD-1, anti-PD-L1 or anti-CTLA-4 therapy; around 41% had some.

Whole-study findings and limits: Also showing low normalized T-cell clonal expansion were some of the nonresponders.

The repertoire was sequenced with immunoSEQ multiplex PCR; TCRdb's copy has only in-frame clones and lacks some. The data contain some 53,000 clones, 85% to 95% of them singletons. About this clone itself: Its matching antigen is unknown.

The CDR3 runs to 16 residues. Trimming removed 4 bases from V and 6 bases from J; junction bases left unmatched: 11. Germline loops: CDR1 PRHDT, CDR2 FYEKMQ (reference sequence). The clonotype originates from an adult with an advanced solid tumor such as melanoma, head and neck, liver or kidney cancer. Sequenced material: CD4+ or CD8+ T cells sorted from blood, taken in a trial of the OX40 agonist ivuxolimab. The gene calls are TRBV13 and TRBJ2-7; 11 bases align to TRBD2. CDR3 bases: TGTGCCAGCAGCTCCGCTGAAGGACTAGCGGGTCGCGAGCAGTACTTC. Its translation: CASSSAEGLAGREQYF.